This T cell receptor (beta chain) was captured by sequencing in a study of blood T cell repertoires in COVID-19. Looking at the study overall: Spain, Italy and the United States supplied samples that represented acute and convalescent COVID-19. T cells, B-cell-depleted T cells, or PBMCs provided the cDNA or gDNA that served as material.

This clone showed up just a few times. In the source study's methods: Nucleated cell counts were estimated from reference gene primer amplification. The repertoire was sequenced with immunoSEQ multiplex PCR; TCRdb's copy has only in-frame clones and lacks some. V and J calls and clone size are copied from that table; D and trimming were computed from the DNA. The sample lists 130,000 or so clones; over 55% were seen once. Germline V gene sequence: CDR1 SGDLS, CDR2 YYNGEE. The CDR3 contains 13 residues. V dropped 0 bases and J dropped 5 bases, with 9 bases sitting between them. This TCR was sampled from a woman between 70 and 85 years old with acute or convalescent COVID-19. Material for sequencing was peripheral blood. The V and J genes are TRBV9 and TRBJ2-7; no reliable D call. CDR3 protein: CASSVAPADEQYF. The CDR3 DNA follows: TGTGCCAGCAGCGTAGCCCCCGCGGACGAGCAGTACTTC. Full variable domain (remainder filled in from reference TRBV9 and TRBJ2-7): DSGVTQTPKHLITATGQRVTLRCSPRSGDLSVYWYQQSLDQGLQFLIQYYNGEERAKGNILERFSAQQFPDLHSELNLSSLELGDSALYFCASSVAPADEQYFGPGTRLTVT.